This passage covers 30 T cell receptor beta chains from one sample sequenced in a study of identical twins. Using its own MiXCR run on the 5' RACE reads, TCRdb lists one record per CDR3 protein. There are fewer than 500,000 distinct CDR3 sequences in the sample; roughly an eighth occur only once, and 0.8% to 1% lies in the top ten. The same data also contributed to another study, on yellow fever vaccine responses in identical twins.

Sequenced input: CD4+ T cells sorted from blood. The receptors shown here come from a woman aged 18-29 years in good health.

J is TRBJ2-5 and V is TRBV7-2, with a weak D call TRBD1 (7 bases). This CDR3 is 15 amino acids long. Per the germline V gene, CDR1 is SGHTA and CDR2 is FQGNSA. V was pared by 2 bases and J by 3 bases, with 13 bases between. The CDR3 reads CASSLQGGKEETQYF. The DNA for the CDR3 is TGTGCCAGCAGCTTACAGGGGGGCAAGGAAGAGACCCAGTACTTC.

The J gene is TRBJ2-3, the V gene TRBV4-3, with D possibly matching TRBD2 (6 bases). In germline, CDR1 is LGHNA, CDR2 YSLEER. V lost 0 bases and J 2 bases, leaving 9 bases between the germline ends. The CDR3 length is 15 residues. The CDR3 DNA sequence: TGCGCCAGCAGCCAAGATGAACTAGCCACAGATACGCAGTATTTT. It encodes CASSQDELATDTQYF.

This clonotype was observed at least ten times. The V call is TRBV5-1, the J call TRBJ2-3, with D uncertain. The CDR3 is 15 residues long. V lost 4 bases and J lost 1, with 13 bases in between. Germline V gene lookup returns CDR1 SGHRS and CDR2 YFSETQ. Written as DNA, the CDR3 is TGCGCCAGCAGCCAATATTCGTCGGGCACAGATACGCAGTATTTT. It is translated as CASSQYSSGTDTQYF.

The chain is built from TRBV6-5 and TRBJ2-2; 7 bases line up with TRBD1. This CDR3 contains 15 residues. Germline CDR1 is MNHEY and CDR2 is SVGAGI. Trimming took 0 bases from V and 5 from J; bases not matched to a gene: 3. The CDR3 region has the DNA TGTGCCAGCAGTTACTCGACAGGGATTACCGGGGAGCTGTTTTTT. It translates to CASSYSTGITGELFF.

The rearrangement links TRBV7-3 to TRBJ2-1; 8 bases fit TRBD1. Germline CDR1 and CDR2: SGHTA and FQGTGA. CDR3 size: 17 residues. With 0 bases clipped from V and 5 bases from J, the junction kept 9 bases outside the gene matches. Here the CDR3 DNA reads TGTGCCAGCAGCTTAACGCCCGGACAGGGTCTAAACAATGAGCAGTTCTTC. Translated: CASSLTPGQGLNNEQFF.

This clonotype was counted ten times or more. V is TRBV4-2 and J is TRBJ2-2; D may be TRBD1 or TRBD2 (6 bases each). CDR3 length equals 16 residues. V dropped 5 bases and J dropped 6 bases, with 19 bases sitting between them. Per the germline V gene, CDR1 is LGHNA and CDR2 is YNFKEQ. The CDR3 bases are TGTGCCAGCAGCGACGACGGGGGACATCGACCCGGGGAGCTGTTTTTT. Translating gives CASSDDGGHRPGELFF.

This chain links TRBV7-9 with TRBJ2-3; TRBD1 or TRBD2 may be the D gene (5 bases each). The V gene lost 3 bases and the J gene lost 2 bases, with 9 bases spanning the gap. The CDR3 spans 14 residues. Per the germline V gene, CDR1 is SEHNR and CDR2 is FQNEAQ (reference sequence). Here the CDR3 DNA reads TGTGCCAGCAGCTTTGGGACCGACACAGATACGCAGTATTTT. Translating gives CASSFGTDTDTQYF.

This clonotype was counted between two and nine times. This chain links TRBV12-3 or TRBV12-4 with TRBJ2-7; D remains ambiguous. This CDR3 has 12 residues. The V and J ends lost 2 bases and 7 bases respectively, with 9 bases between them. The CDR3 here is CASSLISREQYF. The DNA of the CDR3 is TGTGCCAGCAGTTTAATAAGCCGTGAGCAGTACTTC.

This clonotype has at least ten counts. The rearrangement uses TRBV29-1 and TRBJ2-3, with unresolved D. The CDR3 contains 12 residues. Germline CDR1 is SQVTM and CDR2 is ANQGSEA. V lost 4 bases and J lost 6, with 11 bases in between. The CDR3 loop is CSVVFGPDTQYF. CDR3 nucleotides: TGCAGCGTTGTTTTTGGGCCGGATACGCAGTATTTT.

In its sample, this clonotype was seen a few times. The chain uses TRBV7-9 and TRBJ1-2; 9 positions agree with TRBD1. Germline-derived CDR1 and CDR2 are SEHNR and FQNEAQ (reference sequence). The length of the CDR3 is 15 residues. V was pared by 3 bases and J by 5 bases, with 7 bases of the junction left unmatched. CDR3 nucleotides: TGTGCCAGCAGCTTGGAGGACAGGGGACGGTATGGCTACACCTTC. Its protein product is CASSLEDRGRYGYTF.

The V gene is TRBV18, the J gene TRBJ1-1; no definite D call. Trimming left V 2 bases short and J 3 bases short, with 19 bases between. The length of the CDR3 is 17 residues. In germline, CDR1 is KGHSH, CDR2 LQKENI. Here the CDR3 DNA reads TGTGCCAGCTCACCAAGCGTGGCGGGTTTGTGGGACACTGAAGCTTTCTTT. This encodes CASSPSVAGLWDTEAFF.

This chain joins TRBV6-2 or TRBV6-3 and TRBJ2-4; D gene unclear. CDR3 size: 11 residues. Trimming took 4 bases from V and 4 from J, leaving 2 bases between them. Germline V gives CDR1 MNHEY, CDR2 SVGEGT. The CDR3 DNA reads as TGTGCCAGCAGTTGGAAAAACATTCAGTACTTC. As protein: CASSWKNIQYF.

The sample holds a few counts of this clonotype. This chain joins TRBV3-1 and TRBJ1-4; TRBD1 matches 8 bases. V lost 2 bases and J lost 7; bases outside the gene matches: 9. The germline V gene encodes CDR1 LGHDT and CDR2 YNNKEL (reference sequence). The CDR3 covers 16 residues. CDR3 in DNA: TGTGCCAGCAGCCAAAATGCCGGGACAGGTCTTGAAAAACTGTTTTTT. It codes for CASSQNAGTGLEKLFF.

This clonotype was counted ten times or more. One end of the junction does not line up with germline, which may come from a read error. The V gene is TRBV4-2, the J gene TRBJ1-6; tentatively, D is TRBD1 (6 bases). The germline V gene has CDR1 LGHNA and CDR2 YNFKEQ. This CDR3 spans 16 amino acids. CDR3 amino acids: CASSQVGGLQASTLHF. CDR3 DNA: TGTGCCAGCAGCCAAGTGGGGGGGCTTCAGGCTTCAACCCTCCACTTT.

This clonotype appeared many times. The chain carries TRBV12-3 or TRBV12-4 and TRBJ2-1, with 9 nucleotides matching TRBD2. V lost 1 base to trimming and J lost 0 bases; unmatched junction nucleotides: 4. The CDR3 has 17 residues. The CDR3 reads CASSLGQRGVSYNEQFF. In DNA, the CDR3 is TGTGCCAGCAGTTTAGGGCAGCGGGGGGTCTCCTACAATGAGCAGTTCTTC.

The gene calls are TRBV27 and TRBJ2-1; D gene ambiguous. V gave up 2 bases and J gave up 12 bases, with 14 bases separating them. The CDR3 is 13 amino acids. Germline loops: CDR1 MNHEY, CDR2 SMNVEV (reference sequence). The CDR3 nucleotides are TGTGCCAGCAGTTTAGTGGAAAGCAAACGGCAGTTCTTC. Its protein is CASSLVESKRQFF.

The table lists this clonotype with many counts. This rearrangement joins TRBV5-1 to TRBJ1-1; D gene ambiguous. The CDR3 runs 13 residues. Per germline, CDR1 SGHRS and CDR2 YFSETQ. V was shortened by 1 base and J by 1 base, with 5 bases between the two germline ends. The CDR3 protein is CASSLNENTEAFF. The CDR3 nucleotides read TGCGCCAGCAGCTTGAACGAGAACACTGAAGCTTTCTTT.

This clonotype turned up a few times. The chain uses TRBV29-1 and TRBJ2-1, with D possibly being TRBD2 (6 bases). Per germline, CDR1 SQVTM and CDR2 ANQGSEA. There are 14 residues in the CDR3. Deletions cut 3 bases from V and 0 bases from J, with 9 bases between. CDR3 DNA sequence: TGCAGCGTTGACTGGACTACCTCCTACAATGAGCAGTTCTTC. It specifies CSVDWTTSYNEQFF.

CDR3 region: CASRTRGGAPYEQYF. The CDR3 nucleotides read TGTGCCAGCAGGACCAGGGGGGGGGCTCCCTACGAGCAGTACTTC. The chain employs TRBV6-1 and TRBJ2-7, with D perhaps matching TRBD1 or TRBD2 (7 bases each). V was clipped by 6 bases and J by 2 bases, with 17 bases between them. Germline CDR1 reads MNHNS; CDR2 reads SASEGT. This CDR3 spans 15 amino acids.

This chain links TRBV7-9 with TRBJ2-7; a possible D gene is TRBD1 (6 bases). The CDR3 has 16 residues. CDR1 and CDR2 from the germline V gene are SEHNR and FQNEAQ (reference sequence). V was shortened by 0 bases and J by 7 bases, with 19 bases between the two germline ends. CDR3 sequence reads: CASSLASGTWGYEQYF. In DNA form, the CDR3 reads TGTGCCAGCAGCTTAGCGTCCGGGACATGGGGATATGAGCAGTACTTC.

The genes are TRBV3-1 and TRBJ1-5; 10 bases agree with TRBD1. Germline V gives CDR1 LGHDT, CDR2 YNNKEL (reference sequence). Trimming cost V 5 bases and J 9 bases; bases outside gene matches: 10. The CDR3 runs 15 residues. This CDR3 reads CASSDRGQGLRPQHF. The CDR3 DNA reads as TGTGCCAGCAGCGATAGGGGACAGGGGTTAAGGCCCCAGCATTTT. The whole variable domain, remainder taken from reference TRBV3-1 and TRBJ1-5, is DTAVSQTPKYLVTQMGNDKSIKCEQNLGHDTMYWYKQDSKKFLKIMFSYNNKELIINETVPNRFSPKSPDKAHLNLHINSLELGDSAVYFCASSDRGQGLRPQHFGDGTRLSIL.

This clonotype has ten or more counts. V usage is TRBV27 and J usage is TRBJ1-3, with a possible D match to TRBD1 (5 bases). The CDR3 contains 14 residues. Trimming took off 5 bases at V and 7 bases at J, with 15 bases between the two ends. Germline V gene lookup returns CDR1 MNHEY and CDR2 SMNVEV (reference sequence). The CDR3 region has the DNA TGTGCCAGCAGTCCCACTGGGGCCGGGAACACCATATATTTT. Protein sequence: CASSPTGAGNTIYF.

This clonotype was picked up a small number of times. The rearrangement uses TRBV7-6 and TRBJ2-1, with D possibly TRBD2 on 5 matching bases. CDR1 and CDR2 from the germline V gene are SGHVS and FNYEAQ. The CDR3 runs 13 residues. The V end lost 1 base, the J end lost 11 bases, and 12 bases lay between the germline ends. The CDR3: CASSLGASRQQFF. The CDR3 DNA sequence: TGTGCCAGCAGCTTAGGGGCTAGCAGGCAGCAGTTCTTC.

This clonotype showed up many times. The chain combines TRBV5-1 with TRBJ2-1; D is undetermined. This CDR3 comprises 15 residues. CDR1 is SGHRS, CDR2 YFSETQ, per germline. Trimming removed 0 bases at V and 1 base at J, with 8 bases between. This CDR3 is CASSLEWTSYNEQFF. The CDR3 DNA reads TGCGCCAGCAGCTTGGAGTGGACGTCCTACAATGAGCAGTTCTTC.

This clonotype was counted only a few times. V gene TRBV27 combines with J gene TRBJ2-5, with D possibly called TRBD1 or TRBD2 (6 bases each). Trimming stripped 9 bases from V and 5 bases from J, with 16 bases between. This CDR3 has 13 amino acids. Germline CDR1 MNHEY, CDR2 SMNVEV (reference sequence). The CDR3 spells CASRPGARETQYF. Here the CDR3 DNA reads TGTGCCAGTAGACCGGGGGCTAGGGAGACCCAGTACTTC.

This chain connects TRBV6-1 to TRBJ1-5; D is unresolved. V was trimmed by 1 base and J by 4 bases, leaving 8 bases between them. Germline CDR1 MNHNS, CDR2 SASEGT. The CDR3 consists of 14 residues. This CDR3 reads CASSEVQLNQPQHF. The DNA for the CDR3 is TGTGCCAGCAGTGAAGTACAGTTAAATCAGCCCCAGCATTTT.

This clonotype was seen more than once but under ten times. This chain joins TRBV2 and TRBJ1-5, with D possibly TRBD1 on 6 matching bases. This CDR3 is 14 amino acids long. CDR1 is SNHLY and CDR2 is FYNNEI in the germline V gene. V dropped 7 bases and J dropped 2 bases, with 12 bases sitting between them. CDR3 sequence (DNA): TGTGCCAGCACTACAGGGCAACGCAATCAGCCCCAGCATTTT. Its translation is CASTTGQRNQPQHF. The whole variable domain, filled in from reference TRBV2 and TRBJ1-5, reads EPEVTQTPSHQVTQMGQEVILRCVPISNHLYFYWYRQILGQKVEFLVSFYNNEISEKSEIFDDQFSVERPDGSNFTLKIRSTKLEDSAMYFCASTTGQRNQPQHFGDGTRLSIL.

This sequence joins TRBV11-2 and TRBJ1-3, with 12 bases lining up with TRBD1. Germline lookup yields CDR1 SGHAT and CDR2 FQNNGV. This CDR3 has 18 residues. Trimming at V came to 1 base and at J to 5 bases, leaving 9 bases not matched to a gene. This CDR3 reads CASSLVTPGQGARNTIYF. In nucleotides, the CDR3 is TGTGCCAGCAGCTTAGTAACCCCGGGACAGGGGGCGAGAAACACCATATATTTT. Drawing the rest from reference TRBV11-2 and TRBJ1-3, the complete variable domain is EAGVAQSPRYKIIEKRQSVAFWCNPISGHATLYWYQQILGQGPKLLIQFQNNGVVDDSQLPKDRFSAERLKGVDSTLKIQPAKLEDSAVYLCASSLVTPGQGARNTIYFGEGSWLTVV.

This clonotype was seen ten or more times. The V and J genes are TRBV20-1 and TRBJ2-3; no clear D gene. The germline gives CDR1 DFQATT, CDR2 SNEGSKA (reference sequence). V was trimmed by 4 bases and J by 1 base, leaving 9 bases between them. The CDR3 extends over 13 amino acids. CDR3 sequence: CSAIGMRTDTQYF. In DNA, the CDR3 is TGCAGTGCTATTGGGATGCGCACAGATACGCAGTATTTT.

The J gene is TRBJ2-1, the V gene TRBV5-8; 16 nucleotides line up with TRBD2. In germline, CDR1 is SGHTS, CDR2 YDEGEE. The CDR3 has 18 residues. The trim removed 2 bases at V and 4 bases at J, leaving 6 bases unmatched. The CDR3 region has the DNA TGTGCCAGCAGCTTCGGGACTAGCGGGAGGGCCGAATACAATGAGCAGTTCTTC. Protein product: CASSFGTSGRAEYNEQFF. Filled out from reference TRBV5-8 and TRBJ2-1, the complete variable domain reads EAGVTQSPTHLIKTRGQQATLRCSPISGHTSVYWYQQALGLGLQFLLWYDEGEERNRGNFPPRFSGRQFPNYSSELNVNALELEDSALYLCASSFGTSGRAEYNEQFFGPGTRLTVL.